This T cell receptor beta chain was obtained from a study of T cell responses to AZD1222 COVID-19 vaccine. Study background: Doses given second, at about 4 or about 12 weeks, were pooled. Study conclusions and caveats: Among vaccine-associated CD4 TCRs, coverage spanned spike, with dominance at 160-218 and 743-854. Regions left unmutated in variants are reportedly the target of nearly half of spike-specific TCRs.

Here immunoSEQ multiplex PCR was the method, and the copy in TCRdb shows in-frame clones only, minus some. The profile shows more than 75,000 clones, around 93% of them singletons. This clone was seen a few times. Its antigen is not known. V was cut by 4 bases and J by 0 bases, with 24 bases left in between. Germline V gene sequence: CDR1 SGHNT, CDR2 YENEEA. CDR3 size: 19 residues. Source: peripheral blood, taken on day 0 of AZD1222 vaccination. The rearrangement joins TRBV11-3 to TRBJ1-1, with D possibly being TRBD1 (5 bases). This clonotype originated in an adult in good health. The DNA of the CDR3 is TGTGCCAGCAGCTCCTGCGGGGTTGGGGGGGAATCCATGAACACTGAAGCTTTCTTT. Translation gives CASSSCGVGGESMNTEAFF.